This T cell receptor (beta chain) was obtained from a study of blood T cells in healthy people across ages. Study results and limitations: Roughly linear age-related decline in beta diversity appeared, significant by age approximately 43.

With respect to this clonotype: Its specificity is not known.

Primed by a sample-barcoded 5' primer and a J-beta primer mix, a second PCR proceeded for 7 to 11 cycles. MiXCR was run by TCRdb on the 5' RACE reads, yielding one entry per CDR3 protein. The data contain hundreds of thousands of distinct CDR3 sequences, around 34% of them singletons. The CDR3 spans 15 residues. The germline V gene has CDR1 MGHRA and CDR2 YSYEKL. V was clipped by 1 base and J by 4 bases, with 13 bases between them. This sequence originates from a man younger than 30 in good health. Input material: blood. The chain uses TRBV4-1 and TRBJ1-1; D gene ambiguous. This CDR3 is CASSQGIQISTEAFF. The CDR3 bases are TGCGCCAGCAGCCAAGGCATCCAGATAAGCACTGAAGCTTTCTTT.